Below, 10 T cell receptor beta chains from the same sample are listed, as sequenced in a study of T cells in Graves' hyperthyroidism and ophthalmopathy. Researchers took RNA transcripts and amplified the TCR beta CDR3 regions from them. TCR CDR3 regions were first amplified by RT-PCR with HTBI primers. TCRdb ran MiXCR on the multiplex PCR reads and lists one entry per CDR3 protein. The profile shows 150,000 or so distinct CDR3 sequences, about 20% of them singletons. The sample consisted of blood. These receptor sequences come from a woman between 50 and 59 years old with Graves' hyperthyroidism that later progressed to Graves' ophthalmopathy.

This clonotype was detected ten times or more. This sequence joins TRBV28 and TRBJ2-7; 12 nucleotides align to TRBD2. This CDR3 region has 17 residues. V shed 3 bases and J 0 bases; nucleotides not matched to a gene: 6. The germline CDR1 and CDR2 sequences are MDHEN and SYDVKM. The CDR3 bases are TGTGCCAGCAGTTTGACTAGCGGGAGTCGGTACTCCTACGAGCAGTACTTC. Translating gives CASSLTSGSRYSYEQYF.

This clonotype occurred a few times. CDR3: CASSLGTGKFF. Here the CDR3 DNA reads TGTGCCAGCAGCTTAGGGACAGGGAAGTTCTTC. The chain joins TRBV7-9 to TRBJ2-1; 8 bases map to TRBD1. The CDR3 contains 11 residues. Germline V gives CDR1 SEHNR, CDR2 FQNEAQ (reference sequence). J gave up 14 bases and V 1 base, and 1 base lay outside the gene matches.

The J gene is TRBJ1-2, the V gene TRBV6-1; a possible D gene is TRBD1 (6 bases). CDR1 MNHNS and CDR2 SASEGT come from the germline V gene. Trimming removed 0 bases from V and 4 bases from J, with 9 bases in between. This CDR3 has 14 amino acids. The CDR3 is CASSEAGHPYGYTF. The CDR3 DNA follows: TGTGCCAGCAGTGAAGCGGGACACCCCTATGGCTACACCTTC.

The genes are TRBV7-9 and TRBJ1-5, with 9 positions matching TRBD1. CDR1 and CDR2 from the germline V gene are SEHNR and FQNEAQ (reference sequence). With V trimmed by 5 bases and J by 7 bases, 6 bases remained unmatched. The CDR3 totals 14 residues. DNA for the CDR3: TGTGCCAGCAGCAGACAGGGGGTCGGGCAGCCCCAGCATTTT. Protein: CASSRQGVGQPQHF.

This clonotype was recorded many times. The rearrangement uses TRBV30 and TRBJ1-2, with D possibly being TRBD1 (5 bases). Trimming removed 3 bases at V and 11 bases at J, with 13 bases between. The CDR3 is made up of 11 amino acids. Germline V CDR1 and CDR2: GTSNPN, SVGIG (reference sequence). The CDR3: CAWRERGEYTF. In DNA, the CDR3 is TGTGCCTGGAGGGAACGGGGGGAATACACCTTC.

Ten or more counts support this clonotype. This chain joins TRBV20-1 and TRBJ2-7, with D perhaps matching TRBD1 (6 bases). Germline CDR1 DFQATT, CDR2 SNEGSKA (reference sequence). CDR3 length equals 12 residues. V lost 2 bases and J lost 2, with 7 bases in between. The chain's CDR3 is CSARQGTYEQYF. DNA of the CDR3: TGCAGTGCTAGACAGGGGACCTACGAGCAGTACTTC.

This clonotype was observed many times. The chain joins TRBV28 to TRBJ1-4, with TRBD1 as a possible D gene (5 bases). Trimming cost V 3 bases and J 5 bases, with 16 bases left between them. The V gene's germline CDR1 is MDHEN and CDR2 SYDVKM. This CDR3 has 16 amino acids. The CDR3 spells CASSFGGGARNEKLFF. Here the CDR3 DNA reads TGTGCCAGCAGTTTTGGGGGTGGGGCTAGAAATGAAAAACTGTTTTTT.

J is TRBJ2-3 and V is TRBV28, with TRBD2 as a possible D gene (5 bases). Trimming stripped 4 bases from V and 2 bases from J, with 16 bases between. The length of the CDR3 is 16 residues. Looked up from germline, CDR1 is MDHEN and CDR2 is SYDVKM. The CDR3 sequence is CASSSSRAAFTDTQYF. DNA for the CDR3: TGTGCCAGCAGTTCCTCGAGGGCCGCCTTCACAGATACGCAGTATTTT.

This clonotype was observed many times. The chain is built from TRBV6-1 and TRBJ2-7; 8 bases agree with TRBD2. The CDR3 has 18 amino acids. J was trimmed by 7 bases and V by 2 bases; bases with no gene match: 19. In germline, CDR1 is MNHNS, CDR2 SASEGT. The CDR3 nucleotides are TGTGCCAGCAGTGAATCCCCGGGGGGGCCCTCCGGGGGTGAAGAGCAGTACTTC. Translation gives CASSESPGGPSGGEEQYF.

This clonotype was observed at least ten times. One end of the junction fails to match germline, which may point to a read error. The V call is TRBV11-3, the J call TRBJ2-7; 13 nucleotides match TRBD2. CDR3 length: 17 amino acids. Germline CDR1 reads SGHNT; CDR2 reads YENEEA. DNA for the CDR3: TGTGCCAGCAGCGTAGAACCGGGACTAGCGGGAAAGTACGAGCAGTACTTC. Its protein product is CASSVEPGLAGKYEQYF.